The rows below give T cell receptor beta chains drawn from one sample of a study of cytomegalovirus exposure and HLA in healthy donors. Assay used: immunoSEQ multiplex PCR; TCRdb lists only in-frame clones, some missing. The sample lists 200,000 to 250,000 clones, less than 80% occurring once. The sample consisted of PBMCs. These TCRs come from a girl under 10 years old in good health and CMV-seronegative. The CDR3 runs from the conserved cysteine through the conserved F or W. A D gene is named only where the DNA matches it firmly. Rows may omit the clone size; those that give it use once, few, many or a size class.

j_gene | v_gene | d_gene | abundance | len | CDR3nt | CDR3aa
TRBJ1-1 | TRBV5-1 | TRBD1 | NA | 16 | TGCGCCAGCAGGGCCGATCTTGGACAGGGGAACACTGAAGCTTTCTTT | CASRADLGQGNTEAFF
TRBJ2-5 | TRBV5-4 | NA | NA | 13 | TGTGCCAGCAGCTTAGGAGGGGAAGAGACCCAGTACTTC | CASSLGGEETQYF
TRBJ2-5 | TRBV19 | NA | NA | 14 | TGTGCCTCTAGCGCATATAGGGTGGGGGAGACCCAGTACTTC | CASSAYRVGETQYF
TRBJ2-7 | TRBV18 | TRBD1 | NA | 15 | TGTGCCAGCTCCCGACAGGGTCTACCCTCCTACGAGCAGTACTTC | CASSRQGLPSYEQYF
TRBJ2-1 | TRBV9 | TRBD1 | NA | 16 | TGTGCCAGCAGCGTAGAGGGGACAGGGCGTTACAATGAGCAGTTCTTC | CASSVEGTGRYNEQFF
TRBJ1-2 | TRBV5-1 | NA | NA | 16 | TGCGCCAGCAGCTGGGGCGTGGGAAGGGGTGCCTATGGCTACACCTTC | CASSWGVGRGAYGYTF
TRBJ2-3 | TRBV5-4 | NA | NA | 15 | TGTGCCAGCAGCTTGGGGCAGGCCTCGACAGATACGCAGTATTTT | CASSLGQASTDTQYF
TRBJ2-1 | TRBV15 | NA | NA | 13 | TGTGCCACCAGCAGTACAGGGAGCAATGAGCAGTTCTTC | CATSSTGSNEQFF
TRBJ1-1 | TRBV6-6 | NA | once | 16 | TGTGCCAGCAGTTACTCGTCGGTTCCGGTGAACACTGAAGCTTTCTTT | CASSYSSVPVNTEAFF
TRBJ1-6 | TRBV2 | NA | NA | 13 | TGTGCCAGCTCTAGGATTGGGAATTCACCCCTCCACTTT | CASSRIGNSPLHF
TRBJ2-1 | TRBV5-1 | TRBD2 | NA | 18 | TGCGCCAGCAGCTTCCTAGCGGGGGCCTTAAGCTCCTACAATGAGCAGTTCTTC | CASSFLAGALSSYNEQFF
TRBJ2-5 | TRBV7-8 | TRBD1 | NA | 15 | TGTGCCAGCAGCTTAGCCCCAGGGGGCGCTGAGACCCAGTACTTC | CASSLAPGGAETQYF
TRBJ2-7 | TRBV29-1 | TRBD1 | NA | 12 | TGCAGCGTTGAGGGGACAGCCTACGAGCAGTACTTC | CSVEGTAYEQYF
TRBJ1-2 | TRBV7-6 | NA | NA | 12 | TGTGCCAGCAGCTTACTAGGGAGCGGCTACACCTTC | CASSLLGSGYTF
TRBJ1-1 | TRBV4-1 | TRBD1 | many | 18 | TGCGCCAGCAGCCAAGGCTTAATACGCCGACAGGGTGGCACTGAAGCTTTCTTT | CASSQGLIRRQGGTEAFF
TRBJ2-7 | TRBV11-2 | TRBD2 | NA | 17 | TGTGCCAGCAGCCCTCCCGCCCCAAGCGGGGGGCCCTACGAGCAGTACTTC | CASSPPAPSGGPYEQYF
TRBJ2-7 | TRBV29-1 | NA | NA | 12 | TGCAGCGTTGAGGGGACATCCTACGAGCAGTACTTC | CSVEGTSYEQYF
TRBJ2-7 | TRBV7-2 | NA | NA | 13 | TGTGCCAGCAGCACCACTCGGGGGTACGAGCAGTACTTC | CASSTTRGYEQYF
TRBJ2-3 | TRBV11-2 | TRBD2 | few | 15 | TGTGCCAGCAGCTCGACTAGCGGGGGGGCGGATACGCAGTATTTT | CASSSTSGGADTQYF
TRBJ2-7 | TRBV6-5 | NA | NA | 13 | TGTGCCAGCAGTCCGGGACTTCCCTACGAGCAGTACTTC | CASSPGLPYEQYF
TRBJ2-2 | TRBV10-1 | NA | NA | 13 | TGCGCCAGCAGTGCCTCTAGCGACGGGGAGCTGTTTTTT | CASSASSDGELFF
TRBJ2-3 | TRBV7-6 | TRBD2 | few | 20 | TGTGCCAGCAGCTTTAGAGCCGGGACTAGTCTAACTAGGAGCACAGATACGCAGTATTTT | CASSFRAGTSLTRSTDTQYF
TRBJ2-3 | TRBV4-1 | NA | NA | 15 | TGCGCCAGCAGCCCCCTGGGACTGAGCACAGATACGCAGTATTTT | CASSPLGLSTDTQYF
TRBJ1-1 | TRBV2 | NA | NA | 14 | TGTGCCAGCAGTGTTAGGGAGCTGGGCACTGAAGCTTTCTTT | CASSVRELGTEAFF
TRBJ1-1 | TRBV21-1 | NA | once | 12 | TGTGCCAGCAGCAAAGCGCGACAAGAAGCTTTCTTT | CASSKARQEAFF
TRBJ2-2 | TRBV4-2 | NA | NA | 19 | TGTGCCAGCAGCCAAGACAGTTCTTACAGGGTTCTGAACACCGGGGAGCTGTTTTTT | CASSQDSSYRVLNTGELFF
TRBJ2-7 | TRBV4-1 | NA | NA | 15 | TGCGCCAGCAGCCACCTCGGACAGACGCTCTACGAGCAGTACTTC | CASSHLGQTLYEQYF
TRBJ2-5 | TRBV12-5 | NA | NA | 13 | TGTGCTAGTGGCCTCGGGTTCGTAGAGACCCAGTACTTC | CASGLGFVETQYF
TRBJ2-7 | TRBV19 | TRBD1 | few | 15 | TGTGCCAGTAGTAACCCGGGACAGGGACGGCACGAGCAGTACTTC | CASSNPGQGRHEQYF
TRBJ2-7 | TRBV6-1 | NA | NA | 13 | TGTGCCAGCACGCGTGGGCTTTCCTACGAGCAGTACTTC | CASTRGLSYEQYF
TRBJ1-2 | TRBV18 | TRBD1 | NA | 14 | TGTGCCAGCTCACGGGACCGTGGGGACAGTCCAGACACCTTC | CASSRDRGDSPDTF
TRBJ2-5 | TRBV7-9 | NA | NA | 16 | TGTGCCAGCAGCTTGGGGGACTGGCAATTCCAAGAGACCCAGTACTTC | CASSLGDWQFQETQYF
TRBJ2-3 | TRBV6-5 | TRBD2 | NA | 15 | TGTGCCAGCAGTCGGACTAGCGTTAGCACAGATACGCAGTATTTT | CASSRTSVSTDTQYF
TRBJ2-2 | TRBV5-1 | TRBD2 | NA | 15 | TGCGCCAGCAGCTTGCCGGGGGGAGAGGCCGGGGAGCTGTTTTTT | CASSLPGGEAGELFF
TRBJ2-7 | TRBV27 | NA | NA | 14 | TGTGCCAGCAGCCGCCTTACTGGTCCGTACGAGCAGTACTTC | CASSRLTGPYEQYF
TRBJ2-5 | TRBV11-2 | NA | NA | 11 | TGTGCCAGCAGCCCTCAAGAGACCCAGTACTTC | CASSPQETQYF
TRBJ2-1 | TRBV27 | NA | NA | 14 | TGTGCCAGCAGTTTGTTTTTAGGGGGAGATGAGCAGTTCTTC | CASSLFLGGDEQFF
TRBJ1-2 | TRBV4-1 | NA | few | 13 | TGCGCCAGCAGCCAAGTAGGAGACTATGGCTACACCTTC | CASSQVGDYGYTF
TRBJ2-2 | TRBV18 | TRBD2 | NA | 17 | TGTGCCAGCTCGCCGGGAATAGCGGGAGTCGCAGCCGGGGAGCTGTTTTTT | CASSPGIAGVAAGELFF
TRBJ2-3 | TRBV29-1 | NA | NA | 13 | TGCAGCGTTGACGGAGGTGGTGAAAATACGCAGTATTTT | CSVDGGGENTQYF
TRBJ2-7 | TRBV2 | TRBD1 | once | 13 | TGTGCCAGCAGCACAGACAGGGGCTACGAGCAGTACTTC | CASSTDRGYEQYF
TRBJ2-3 | TRBV4-2 | NA | NA | 15 | TGTGCCAGCAGCCAAGACGCTAACAGACGAAATACGCAGTATTTT | CASSQDANRRNTQYF
TRBJ1-5 | TRBV19 | NA | NA | 13 | TGTGCCAGTAGTGAGGCAAAGGGAGTGGCCCAGCATTTT | CASSEAKGVAQHF
TRBJ1-1 | TRBV6-5 | NA | few | 14 | TGTGCCAGCAGTTACTCGGGGGGGAACACTGAAGCTTTCTTT | CASSYSGGNTEAFF
TRBJ2-7 | TRBV5-1 | TRBD1 | NA | 15 | TGCGCCAGCGGCAAACGGGACAGTATAGACTACGAGCAGTACTTC | CASGKRDSIDYEQYF
TRBJ2-1 | TRBV2 | NA | NA | 13 | TGTGCCAGCAGTGACCTCAGGGGGGATGAGCAGTTCTTC | CASSDLRGDEQFF
TRBJ1-6 | TRBV4-1 | NA | NA | 18 | TGCGCCAGCAGCCAAGGCGGGGTCGTTTCGTACTATAATTCACCCCTCCACTTT | CASSQGGVVSYYNSPLHF
TRBJ1-5 | TRBV18 | NA | NA | 13 | TGTGCCACCCAGGCCGTATTAGGGGAGCCCCAGCATTTT | CATQAVLGEPQHF
TRBJ1-1 | TRBV5-4 | TRBD1 | NA | 13 | TGTGCCAGCAGTAGGACAGGGGGCACTGAAGCTTTCTTT | CASSRTGGTEAFF
TRBJ1-1 | TRBV20-1 | NA | few | 11 | TGCAGTGCGAACGGGGTAACTGAAGCTTTCTTT | CSANGVTEAFF
TRBJ2-2 | TRBV5-8 | NA | NA | 15 | TGTGCCAGCACCGTTGGTAGCGACTACACCGGGGAGCTGTTTTTT | CASTVGSDYTGELFF
TRBJ1-4 | TRBV27 | NA | few | 13 | TGTGCCAGCAGTTCACAGGTGAATGAAAAACTGTTTTTT | CASSSQVNEKLFF